These T cell receptor beta chains were read from a single sample in a study of OX40 agonist ivuxolimab in advanced cancers. The table came from immunoSEQ multiplex PCR; TCRdb's copy has only in-frame clones and leaves some out. The repertoire holds about 79,000 clones, with 70% to 90% as singletons. The sample here was CD4+ or CD8+ T cells sorted from blood, taken in a trial of the OX40 agonist ivuxolimab. The receptor set was obtained from an adult with an advanced solid tumor such as melanoma, head and neck, liver or kidney cancer. Both conserved end residues are part of each CDR3. The D gene is left open where the match is weak.

CASSHDRAPGNTIYF | TRBV11-2 | TRBD1
CASSRGHGYTF | TRBV4-1 | -
CASSLFTADYEQYF | TRBV11-2 | -
CASSLLENEQFF | TRBV28 | -
CASSVVIGQGAPDTQYF | TRBV9 | TRBD1
CSVEDRGAYNEQFF | TRBV29-1 | -
CASSLSVVTYNEQFF | TRBV27 | -
CASSPGGSRAGGPQHF | TRBV5-1 | -
CASSELNYGYTF | TRBV10-2 | -
CASSGRASVIGANVLTF | TRBV9 | -
CASSQAGTSDEQYF | TRBV4-1 | TRBD2
CATSRNQGGETQYF | TRBV15 | -
CASSLGVQGIDTQYF | TRBV7-9 | -
CASSYPAGGPHEQYF | TRBV7-9 | TRBD2
CASGPGSQPQHF | TRBV6-6 | -
CVTGQPIYEQYF | TRBV27 | TRBD1
CAISERRPNNEQFF | TRBV10-3 | -
CASSPGNTEAFF | TRBV11-3 | -
CASSPTTGGGTEAFF | TRBV6-5 | TRBD1
CASSLKQGGYGYTF | TRBV28 | -
CASSLVPQVNEKLFF | TRBV5-1 | -
CASSILRGTDNEQFF | TRBV7-9 | -
CASSSSGIKPWGYEQYF | TRBV19 | -
CASSTTGRVDQPQHF | TRBV19 | -
CASSLSASGSEQYF | TRBV7-3 | TRBD2
CASSPSLTATNEKLFF | TRBV11-1 | -
CASSPYSNTGELFF | TRBV7-6 | -
CSVKDRGLDTGELFF | TRBV29-1 | TRBD1
CASSLGSDFPNEQFF | TRBV5-5 | -
CASSITGGTDTQYF | TRBV9 | TRBD1
CASSFAGELGYTF | TRBV7-2 | -
CASYAAGEGAETQYF | TRBV23-1 | -
CASSPASYEQFF | TRBV11-3 | -
CASSPTGGLAGDYF | TRBV7-8 | TRBD2
CASSEGRGAFF | TRBV6-1 | -
CASSIFLVSGSSYEQYF | TRBV19 | -
CASSSTSGTYEQYF | TRBV7-9 | TRBD2
CASSVTLAGAGDTQYF | TRBV6-1 | TRBD2
CASSLGVSGYTF | TRBV13 | -
CASTVLAGGHEQFF | TRBV27 | TRBD2
CASSLATGLAASSYEQYF | TRBV7-9 | TRBD2
CASRFTGQGLSKTEAFF | TRBV5-1 | TRBD1
CASRPTPGLPTDTQYF | TRBV7-9 | -
CASSYRDRGDIQYF | TRBV5-1 | TRBD1
CASSNYEQYF | TRBV2 | -
CASSSKKGQGADTQYF | TRBV7-6 | TRBD1
CASSAVPTYEQYF | TRBV7-9 | -
CASSQIQVNTEAFF | TRBV6-1 | -
CAISDWGGSVGNEQFF | TRBV10-3 | TRBD2
CASSPVLGSEQYF | TRBV18 | -
CASSFGLAGGQETQYF | TRBV11-1 | TRBD2
CASSLTSGPQETQYF | TRBV11-2 | TRBD2